The 22 T cell receptor beta chains below come from one sample, sequenced in a study of spatial heterogeneity in lung cancer. From the 5' RACE reads, TCRdb called clonotypes with MiXCR, one entry per CDR3 protein. Among 8,000 to 10,000 distinct CDR3 sequences listed, roughly an eighth were seen once. Study conclusions and caveats: Mutation tallies in tumors tracked expanded intratumoral alpha and beta TCR counts.

The time point here: sample taken at primary tumor resection. The antigens of these receptors remain unknown. The material sequenced was lung tumor tissue, taken at surgery. These TCRs come from a male donor with early-stage non-small cell lung cancer.

This clonotype is labeled as large. The library was designed around alpha chains, so this beta chain is a stray read whose abundance carries little weight. The V and J genes are TRBV29-1 and TRBJ2-3; D may be TRBD1 (5 bases). The germline gives CDR1 SQVTM, CDR2 ANQGSEA. The CDR3 sequence is 11 residues long. Trimming removed 7 bases from V and 4 bases from J, with 9 bases in between. CDR3 coding DNA: TGCAGCGGAGGACAACCAGATACGCAGTATTTT. It translates to CSGGQPDTQYF.

This clonotype occurred many times. Because the library targeted alpha chains, this beta chain is an off-target read whose size means little. The chain couples TRBV5-1 to TRBJ2-1; TRBD2 matches 13 bases. Germline CDR1 and CDR2: SGHRS and YFSETQ. This CDR3 has 15 residues. The V gene end was trimmed by 4 bases and the J gene end by 6 bases; junction bases not matched to a gene: 4. The DNA of the CDR3 is TGCGCCAGCAGCGTGGGACTAGCGGGGATCAATGAGCAGTTCTTC. Translated: CASSVGLAGINEQFF.

Remarks on this clonotype: This beta chain came through as a stray read in a library set up for alpha chains, and its size says little. V is TRBV20-1 and J is TRBJ2-6; D gene uncertain. The germline gives CDR1 DFQATT, CDR2 SNEGSKA (reference sequence). This CDR3 comprises 12 residues. V was shortened by 4 bases and J by 2 bases, with 3 bases between the two germline ends. In nucleotides, the CDR3 is TGCAGTGCTATAACTGGGGCCAACGTCCTGACTTTC. Amino acid sequence: CSAITGANVLTF.

Turning to this clonotype: Since the library was made to target alpha chains, this beta chain is a stray read and its abundance is not meaningful. J is TRBJ2-3 and V is TRBV6-5; D is undetermined. The germline V gene encodes CDR1 MNHEY and CDR2 SVGAGI. Trimming removed 3 bases at V and 5 bases at J, with 12 bases between. The CDR3 has 14 residues. This CDR3 reads CASSYLTAEDTQYF. DNA of the CDR3: TGTGCCAGCAGTTATCTTACGGCGGAAGATACGCAGTATTTT.

This clonotype came up many times. A library prepared for alpha chains yielded this beta chain as an off-target read; its size is of little meaning. V is TRBV4-1 and J is TRBJ1-1; D is unresolved. Germline lookup yields CDR1 MGHRA and CDR2 YSYEKL. V gave up 0 bases and J gave up 4 bases, with 15 bases separating them. The CDR3 sequence is 16 residues long. CDR3 coding DNA: TGCGCCAGCAGCCAAGATTCCGGGAGTTCGAGCACTGAAGCTTTCTTT. Protein sequence: CASSQDSGSSSTEAFF.

A word on this clonotype: This beta chain is an unintended read in a library built for alpha chains; its size means little. This chain joins TRBV9 and TRBJ2-7, with a possible D match to TRBD2 (6 bases). CDR1 is SGDLS, CDR2 YYNGEE, per germline. This CDR3 has 15 residues. The germline V and J ends were trimmed by 4 bases and 7 bases, with 21 bases remaining between them. CDR3 in amino acids: CASSPWGVVVREQYF. In DNA, the CDR3 is TGTGCCAGCAGCCCCTGGGGGGTCGTTGTCCGGGAGCAGTACTTC.

Turning to this clonotype: The size of this beta chain means little, since it is a stray read in a library made for alpha chains. The rearrangement uses TRBV27 and TRBJ2-7, with D unresolved. V lost 0 bases and J lost 5, with 8 bases in between. The CDR3 runs 13 residues. In germline, CDR1 is MNHEY, CDR2 SMNVEV (reference sequence). This CDR3 is CASSLSRRDEQYF. In DNA, the CDR3 is TGTGCCAGCAGTTTATCGAGGCGCGACGAGCAGTACTTC.

Many counts were recorded for this clonotype. Because the library targeted alpha chains, this beta chain is an off-target read whose size means little. The chain carries TRBV3-1 and TRBJ1-1, with D unclear. The CDR3 consists of 13 residues. Per germline, CDR1 LGHDT and CDR2 YNNKEL (reference sequence). V lost 1 base, J lost 1 base, and 4 bases lay in between. This CDR3 reads CASSQVGNTEAFF. In DNA, the CDR3 is TGTGCCAGCAGCCAAGTGGGGAACACTGAAGCTTTCTTT.

The table lists this clonotype with many counts. This beta chain is a stray sequence in a library constructed for alpha chains; its clone size is not meaningful. The chain carries TRBV12-3 or TRBV12-4 and TRBJ2-7; D ambiguous. V was pared by 1 base and J by 5 bases, with 12 bases between. CDR3 length: 14 amino acids. The CDR3 nucleotides read TGTGCCAGCAGTTTAGGGATTCCCCCTGACGAGCAGTACTTC. Its protein is CASSLGIPPDEQYF.

The table lists this clonotype with many counts. This beta chain came through as a stray read in a library set up for alpha chains, and its size says little. This rearrangement joins TRBV7-2 to TRBJ2-3, with a tentative D call TRBD2 (6 bases). Trimming took off 5 bases at V and 0 bases at J, with 12 bases between the two ends. Per the germline V gene, CDR1 is SGHTA and CDR2 is FQGNSA. The CDR3 sequence is 15 residues long. The CDR3 loop is CASSPDYLSTDTQYF. In nucleotides, the CDR3 is TGTGCCAGCAGCCCGGACTACCTTAGCACAGATACGCAGTATTTT.

With regard to this clonotype: This beta chain is an unintended read in a library built for alpha chains; its size means little. This chain links TRBV7-8 with TRBJ1-4; a weak D match, TRBD1 (6 bases). The CDR3 contains 15 residues. V was cut by 1 base and J by 5 bases, with 11 bases left in between. CDR1 and CDR2 (germline): SGHVS, FQNEAQ. For the CDR3, the DNA is TGTGCCAGCAGCTTAGGGCAGGGGCGGAATGAAAAACTGTTTTTT. Its protein is CASSLGQGRNEKLFF.

This clonotype was seen ten or more times. The library was designed around alpha chains, so this beta chain is a stray read whose abundance carries little weight. The gene calls are TRBV29-1 and TRBJ2-1; TRBD2 matches 12 bases. Per the germline V gene, CDR1 is SQVTM and CDR2 is ANQGSEA. This CDR3 is built from 15 residues. With 4 bases clipped from V and 0 bases from J, the junction kept 1 base outside the gene matches. The CDR3 protein is CSVATSGSSYNEQFF. The CDR3 DNA follows: TGCAGCGTTGCGACTAGCGGGAGCTCCTACAATGAGCAGTTCTTC.

This clonotype was detected many times. The library was prepared for alpha chains; this beta chain is a stray read, so its frequency means little. The rearrangement uses TRBV19 and TRBJ1-5; TRBD1 might be the D (6 bases). Germline CDR1 LNHDA, CDR2 SQIVND (reference sequence). Trimming shortened V by 6 bases and J by 1 base, and 10 bases separated the two germline ends. The length of the CDR3 is 14 residues. CDR3 region: CASRGQGSNQPQHF. The CDR3 DNA is TGTGCCAGTAGGGGACAAGGAAGCAATCAGCCCCAGCATTTT.

This clonotype ranks as medium-sized. This beta chain is an unintended read in a library built for alpha chains; its size means little. This rearrangement joins TRBV29-1 to TRBJ1-1; no clear D gene. Germline V gene sequence: CDR1 SQVTM, CDR2 ANQGSEA. This CDR3 region has 12 residues. V dropped 6 bases and J dropped 7 bases, with 15 bases sitting between them. In nucleotides, the CDR3 is TGCAGCGTGGCGACTGCGGACGGTGAAGCTTTCTTT. The encoded protein is CSVATADGEAFF.

This clonotype was detected ten times or more. As an off-target read in a library built for alpha chains, this beta chain has a frequency of little significance. The rearrangement joins TRBV20-1 to TRBJ1-5; maybe TRBD1 (6 bases). From germline, CDR1 is DFQATT and CDR2 SNEGSKA (reference sequence). Trimming cost V 3 bases and J 6 bases, with 15 bases left between them. The CDR3 is 14 amino acids. CDR3 protein: CSASPGGAIQPQHF. CDR3 coding DNA: TGCAGTGCTAGTCCCGGGGGCGCAATTCAGCCCCAGCATTTT.

This clonotype was recorded many times. In a library made to pick up alpha chains, this beta chain is a stray read with a size that means little. This rearrangement joins TRBV5-1 to TRBJ2-1; 7 bases fit TRBD2. CDR1 and CDR2 (germline): SGHRS, YFSETQ. V lost 3 bases to trimming and J lost 9 bases; unmatched junction nucleotides: 6. There are 13 residues in the CDR3. CDR3 residues: CASSSTSIVEQFF. The CDR3 nucleotides read TGCGCCAGCAGCTCGACTAGCATCGTTGAGCAGTTCTTC. Full variable domain (outside the CDR3, taken from reference TRBV5-1 and TRBJ2-1): KAGVTQTPRYLIKTRGQQVTLSCSPISGHRSVSWYQQTPGQGLQFLFEYFSETQRNKGNFPGRFSGRQFSNSRSEMNVSTLELGDSALYLCASSSTSIVEQFFGPGTRLTVL.

This clonotype was seen repeatedly, ten times or more. Within a library made for alpha chains, this beta chain is off target, and its count is uninformative. The rearrangement joins TRBV7-8 to TRBJ2-7, with D uncertain. The V end was cut by 0 bases, the J end by 3 bases, with 12 bases between. This CDR3 has 15 amino acids. Looked up from germline, CDR1 is SGHVS and CDR2 is FQNEAQ. DNA for the CDR3: TGTGCCAGCAGCTTAGCGATGGCAGTGCTCTACGAGCAGTACTTC. This codes for CASSLAMAVLYEQYF.

This clonotype occurred many times. The library was prepared for alpha chains; this beta chain is a stray read, so its frequency means little. The V call is TRBV12-3 or TRBV12-4, the J call TRBJ2-7, with 12 positions matching TRBD2. The CDR3 is made up of 15 amino acids. The V gene end was trimmed by 5 bases and the J gene end by 1 base; junction bases not matched to a gene: 3. Here the CDR3 DNA reads TGTGCCAGCAGTGTGGGACTAGCGGGTTCCTACGAGCAGTACTTC. Its protein product is CASSVGLAGSYEQYF.

This clonotype appeared many times. A library made for alpha chains picked up this beta chain off target, so its size means little. The chain employs TRBV19 and TRBJ1-2; D remains unclear. The CDR3 has 12 amino acids. V shed 7 bases and J shed 8 bases, with 14 bases lying between them. The germline V gene has CDR1 LNHDA and CDR2 SQIVND (reference sequence). In nucleotides, the CDR3 is TGTGCCAGTACCATGGACGGACTCGGCTACACCTTC. Amino acid sequence: CASTMDGLGYTF.

In its sample, this clonotype is medium-sized. Since it is a stray read in a library aimed at alpha chains, this beta chain has a size that is not meaningful. This rearrangement joins TRBV12-3 or TRBV12-4 to TRBJ1-1; D is perhaps TRBD1 (6 bases). Trimming cost V 7 bases and J 1 base, with 13 bases left between them. The CDR3 spans 14 residues. The CDR3 sequence is CASTPGGRNTEAFF. CDR3 in DNA: TGTGCCAGCACTCCGGGGGGCAGGAACACTGAAGCTTTCTTT.

This clonotype was observed many times. For a library built for alpha chains, this beta chain is a stray read; little rests on its size. The chain combines TRBV20-1 with TRBJ2-3; 9 bases are a match to TRBD1. Germline assignment: CDR1 DFQATT and CDR2 SNEGSKA (reference sequence). J was trimmed by 6 bases and V by 1 base; bases with no gene match: 8. There are 15 residues in the CDR3. The CDR3 loop reads CSARVMGQGLDTQYF. CDR3 nucleotide sequence: TGCAGTGCTAGAGTGATGGGACAGGGCTTGGATACGCAGTATTTT.

This clonotype is termed medium-sized (0.01 to 0.1%). A library made for alpha chains picked up this beta chain off target, so its size means little. CDR3 nucleotides: TGTGCCAGCAGCCGCGGGGGACGGACAAGTACCATATATTTT. It yields the protein CASSRGGRTSTIYF. The chain carries TRBV11-3 and TRBJ1-3; perhaps TRBD1 as D (5 bases). Germline CDR1 is SGHNT and CDR2 is YENEEA. The CDR3 runs 14 residues. V lost 5 bases to trimming and J lost 10 bases, with 18 bases between them.